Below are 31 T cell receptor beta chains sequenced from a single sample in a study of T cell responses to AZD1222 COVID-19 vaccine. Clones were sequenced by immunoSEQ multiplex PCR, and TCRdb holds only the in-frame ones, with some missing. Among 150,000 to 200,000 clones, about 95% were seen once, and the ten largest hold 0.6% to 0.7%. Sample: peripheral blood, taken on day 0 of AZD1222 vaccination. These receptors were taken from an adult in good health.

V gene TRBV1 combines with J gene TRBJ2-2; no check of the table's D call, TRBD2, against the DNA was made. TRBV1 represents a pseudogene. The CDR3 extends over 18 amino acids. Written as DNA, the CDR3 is TGCACCAGCAGCCAAGGGACTAGCGGGAGGGAGGAGACCGGGGAGCTGTTTTTT. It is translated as CTSSQGTSGREETGELFF.

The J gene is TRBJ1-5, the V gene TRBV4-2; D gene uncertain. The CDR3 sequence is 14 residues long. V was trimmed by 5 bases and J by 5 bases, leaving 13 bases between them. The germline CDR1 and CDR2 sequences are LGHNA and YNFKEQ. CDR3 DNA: TGTGCCAGCAGCGAAAGGGAGACGGATCAGCCCCAGCATTTT. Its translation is CASSERETDQPQHF.

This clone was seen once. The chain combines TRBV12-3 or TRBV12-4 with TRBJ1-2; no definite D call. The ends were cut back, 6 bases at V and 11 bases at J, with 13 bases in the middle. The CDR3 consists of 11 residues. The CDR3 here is CASSPTVNYTF. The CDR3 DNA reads TGTGCCAGCAGCCCAACAGTGAATTACACCTTC.

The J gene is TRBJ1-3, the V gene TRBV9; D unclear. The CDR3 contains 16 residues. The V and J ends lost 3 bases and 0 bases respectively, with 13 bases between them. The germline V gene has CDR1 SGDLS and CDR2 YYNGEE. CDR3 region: CASSEWRSLSGNTIYF. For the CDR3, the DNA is TGTGCCAGCAGCGAGTGGAGAAGCCTCTCTGGAAACACCATATATTTT.

The CDR3 DNA reads as TGTGCCAGCAGCTCCCGATTGGGGACCTACAATGAGCAGTTCTTC. It specifies CASSSRLGTYNEQFF. V usage is TRBV11-1 and J usage is TRBJ2-1; D not certain. The CDR3 length is 15 residues. The germline V and J ends were trimmed by 4 bases and 2 bases, with 12 bases remaining between them. Germline CDR1 SGHAT, CDR2 FQDESV (reference sequence).

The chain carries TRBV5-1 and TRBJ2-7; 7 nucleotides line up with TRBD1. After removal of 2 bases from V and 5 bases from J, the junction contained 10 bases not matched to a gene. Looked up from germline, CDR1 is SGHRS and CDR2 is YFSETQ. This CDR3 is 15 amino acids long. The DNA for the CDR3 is TGCGCCAGCAGCTTCTCATCCAGGGGGAACGACGAGCAGTACTTC. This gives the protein CASSFSSRGNDEQYF.

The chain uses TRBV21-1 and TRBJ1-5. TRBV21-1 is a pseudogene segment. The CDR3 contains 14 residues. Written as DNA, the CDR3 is TGTGCCAGCAGCAAAGGGGCGGGGAATCAGCCCCAGCATTTT. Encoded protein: CASSKGAGNQPQHF.

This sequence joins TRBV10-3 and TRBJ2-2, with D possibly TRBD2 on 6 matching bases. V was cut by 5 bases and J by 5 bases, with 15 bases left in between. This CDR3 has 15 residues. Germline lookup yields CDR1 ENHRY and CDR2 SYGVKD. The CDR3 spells CAISNRPGRTGELFF. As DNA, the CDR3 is TGTGCCATCAGTAACCGCCCGGGGAGGACCGGGGAGCTGTTTTTT.

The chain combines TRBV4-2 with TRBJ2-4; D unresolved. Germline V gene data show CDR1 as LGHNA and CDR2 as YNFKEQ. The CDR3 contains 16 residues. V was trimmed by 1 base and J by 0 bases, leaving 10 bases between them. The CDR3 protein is CASSQVVQLAKNIQYF. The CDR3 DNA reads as TGTGCCAGCAGCCAAGTAGTCCAACTAGCCAAAAACATTCAGTACTTC.

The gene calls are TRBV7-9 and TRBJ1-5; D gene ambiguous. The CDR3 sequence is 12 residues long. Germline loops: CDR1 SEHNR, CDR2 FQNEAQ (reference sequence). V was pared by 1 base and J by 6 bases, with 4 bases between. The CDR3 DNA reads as TGTGCCAGCAGCTTAGGGACTCAGCCCCAGCATTTT. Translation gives CASSLGTQPQHF.

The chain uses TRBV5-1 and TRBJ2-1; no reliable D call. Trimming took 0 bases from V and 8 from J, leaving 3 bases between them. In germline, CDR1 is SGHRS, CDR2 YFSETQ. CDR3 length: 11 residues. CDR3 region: CASSLEDEQFF. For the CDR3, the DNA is TGCGCCAGCAGCTTGGAGGATGAGCAGTTCTTC.

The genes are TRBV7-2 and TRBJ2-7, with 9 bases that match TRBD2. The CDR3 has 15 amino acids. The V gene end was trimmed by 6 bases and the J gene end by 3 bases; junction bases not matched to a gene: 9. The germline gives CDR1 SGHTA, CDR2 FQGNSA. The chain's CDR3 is CASSPIAGVFYEQYF. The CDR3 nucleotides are TGTGCCAGCAGTCCTATAGCGGGAGTTTTCTACGAGCAGTACTTC.

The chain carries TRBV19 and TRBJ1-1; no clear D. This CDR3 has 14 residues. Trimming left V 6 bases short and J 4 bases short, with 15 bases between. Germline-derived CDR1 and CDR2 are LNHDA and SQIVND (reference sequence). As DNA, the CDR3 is TGTGCCAGTAGCGGGGTCAGGCGTGGCACTGAAGCTTTCTTT. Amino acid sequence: CASSGVRRGTEAFF.

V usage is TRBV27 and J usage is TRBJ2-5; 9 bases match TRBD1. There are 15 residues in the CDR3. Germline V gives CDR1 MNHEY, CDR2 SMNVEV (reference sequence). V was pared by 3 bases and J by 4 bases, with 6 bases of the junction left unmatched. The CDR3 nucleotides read TGTGCCAGCAGTTTGGGGACAGGGTCGGGAGAGACCCAGTACTTC. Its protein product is CASSLGTGSGETQYF.

The DNA of the CDR3 is TGTGCCAGCAGTCTTAGACAAACCTATGGCTACACCTTC. Translated: CASSLRQTYGYTF. The J gene is TRBJ1-2, the V gene TRBV27; D uncertain. The germline V gene has CDR1 MNHEY and CDR2 SMNVEV (reference sequence). The V end lost 5 bases, the J end lost 4 bases, and 11 bases lay between the germline ends. This CDR3 has 13 residues.

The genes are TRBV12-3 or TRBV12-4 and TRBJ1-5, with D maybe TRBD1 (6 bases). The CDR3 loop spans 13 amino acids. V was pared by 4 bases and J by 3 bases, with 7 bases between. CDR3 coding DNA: TGTGCCAGCAGTTCAGGGGTCAATCAGCCCCAGCATTTT. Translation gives CASSSGVNQPQHF.

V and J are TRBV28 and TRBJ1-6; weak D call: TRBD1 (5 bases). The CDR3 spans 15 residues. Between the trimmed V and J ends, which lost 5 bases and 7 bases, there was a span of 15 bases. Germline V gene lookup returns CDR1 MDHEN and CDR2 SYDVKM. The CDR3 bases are TGTGCCAGCAGTCTCCAGGGACGGAACAATTCACCCCTCCACTTT. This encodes CASSLQGRNNSPLHF.

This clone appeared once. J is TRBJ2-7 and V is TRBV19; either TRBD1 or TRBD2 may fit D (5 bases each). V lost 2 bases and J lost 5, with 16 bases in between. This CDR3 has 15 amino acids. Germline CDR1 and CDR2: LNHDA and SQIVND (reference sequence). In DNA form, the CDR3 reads TGTGCCAGTAGTATAAGTGCAGGGAGTTGGCACGAGCAGTACTTC. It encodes CASSISAGSWHEQYF.

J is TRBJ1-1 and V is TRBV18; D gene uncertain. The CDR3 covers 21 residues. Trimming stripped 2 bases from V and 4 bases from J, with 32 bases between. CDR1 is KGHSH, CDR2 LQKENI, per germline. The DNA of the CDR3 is TGTGCCAGCTCACCAATATCCCTGGCAGTCCTTGATGATTCGATGGGCACTGAAGCTTTCTTT. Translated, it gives CASSPISLAVLDDSMGTEAFF.

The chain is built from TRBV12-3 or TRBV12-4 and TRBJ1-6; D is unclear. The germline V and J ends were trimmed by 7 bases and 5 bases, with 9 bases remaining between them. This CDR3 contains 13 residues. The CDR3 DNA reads TGTGCCAGCACCCGCGGGGATAATTCACCCCTCCACTTT. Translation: CASTRGDNSPLHF.

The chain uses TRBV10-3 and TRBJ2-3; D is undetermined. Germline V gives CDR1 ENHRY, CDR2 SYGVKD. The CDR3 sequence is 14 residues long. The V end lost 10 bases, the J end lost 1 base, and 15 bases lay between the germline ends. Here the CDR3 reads CATTPVEGTDTQYF. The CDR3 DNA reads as TGTGCCACCACCCCAGTTGAGGGCACAGATACGCAGTATTTT.

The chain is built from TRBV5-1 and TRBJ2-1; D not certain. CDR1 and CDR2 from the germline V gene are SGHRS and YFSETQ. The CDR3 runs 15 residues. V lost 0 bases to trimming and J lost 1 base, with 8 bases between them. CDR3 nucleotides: TGCGCCAGCAGCTTGGGATGGCAATCCTACAATGAGCAGTTCTTC. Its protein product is CASSLGWQSYNEQFF.

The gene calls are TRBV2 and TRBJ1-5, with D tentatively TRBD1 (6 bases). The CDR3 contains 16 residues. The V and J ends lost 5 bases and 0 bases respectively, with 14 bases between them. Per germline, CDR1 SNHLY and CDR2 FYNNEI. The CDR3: CASSFRQAHSNQPQHF. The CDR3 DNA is TGTGCCAGCAGTTTCCGACAGGCCCATAGCAATCAGCCCCAGCATTTT. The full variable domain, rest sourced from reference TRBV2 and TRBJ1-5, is EPEVTQTPSHQVTQMGQEVILRCVPISNHLYFYWYRQILGQKVEFLVSFYNNEISEKSEIFDDQFSVERPDGSNFTLKIRSTKLEDSAMYFCASSFRQAHSNQPQHFGDGTRLSIL.

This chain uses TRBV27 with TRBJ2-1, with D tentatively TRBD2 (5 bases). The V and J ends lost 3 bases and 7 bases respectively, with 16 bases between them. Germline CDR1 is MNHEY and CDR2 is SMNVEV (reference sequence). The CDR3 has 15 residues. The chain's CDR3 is CASSFRSYRTNEQFF. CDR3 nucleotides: TGTGCCAGCAGTTTTAGGAGCTATAGGACTAATGAGCAGTTCTTC.

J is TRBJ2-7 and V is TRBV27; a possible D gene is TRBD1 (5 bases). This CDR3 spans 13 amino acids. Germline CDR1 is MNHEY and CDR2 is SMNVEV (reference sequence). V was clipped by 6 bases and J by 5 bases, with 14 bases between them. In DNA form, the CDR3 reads TGTGCCAGCAGCCCACCCCCAGGGCACGAGCAGTACTTC. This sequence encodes CASSPPPGHEQYF.

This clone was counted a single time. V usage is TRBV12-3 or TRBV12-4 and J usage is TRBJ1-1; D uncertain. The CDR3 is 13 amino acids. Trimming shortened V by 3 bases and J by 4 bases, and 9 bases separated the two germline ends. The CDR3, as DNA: TGTGCCAGCAGTTTTAAGGGTTCCACTGAAGCTTTCTTT. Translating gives CASSFKGSTEAFF.

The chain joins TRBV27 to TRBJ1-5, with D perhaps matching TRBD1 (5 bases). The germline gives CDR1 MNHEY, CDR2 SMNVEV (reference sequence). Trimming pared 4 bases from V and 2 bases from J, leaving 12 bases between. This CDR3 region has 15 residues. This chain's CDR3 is CASSWGYDGNQPQHF. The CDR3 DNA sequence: TGTGCCAGCAGTTGGGGGTATGATGGCAATCAGCCCCAGCATTTT.

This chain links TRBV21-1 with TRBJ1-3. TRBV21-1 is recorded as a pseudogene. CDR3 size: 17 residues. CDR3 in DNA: TGTGCCAGCAGCAGCCGCCATAGGGCTATACCCCGAAACACCATATATTTT. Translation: CASSSRHRAIPRNTIYF.

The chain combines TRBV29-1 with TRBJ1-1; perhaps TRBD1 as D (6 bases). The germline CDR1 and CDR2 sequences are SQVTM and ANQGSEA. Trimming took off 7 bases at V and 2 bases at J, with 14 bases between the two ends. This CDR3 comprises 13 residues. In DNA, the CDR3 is TGCAGCGGGGGGGCGGGATTTAACACTGAAGCTTTCTTT. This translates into CSGGAGFNTEAFF.

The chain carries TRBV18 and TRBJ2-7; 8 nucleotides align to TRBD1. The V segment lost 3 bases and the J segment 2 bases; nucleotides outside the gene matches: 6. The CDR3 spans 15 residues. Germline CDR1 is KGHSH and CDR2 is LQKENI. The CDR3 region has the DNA TGTGCCAGCTCACCGGGGACAGGATTAACCTACGAGCAGTACTTC. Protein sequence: CASSPGTGLTYEQYF.

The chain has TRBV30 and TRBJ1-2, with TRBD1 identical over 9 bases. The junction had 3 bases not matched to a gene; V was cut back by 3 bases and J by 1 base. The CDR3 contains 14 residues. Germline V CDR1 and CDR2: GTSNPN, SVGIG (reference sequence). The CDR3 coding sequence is TGTGCCTGGAGAGGGGACAGGGATAACTATGGCTACACCTTC. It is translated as CAWRGDRDNYGYTF. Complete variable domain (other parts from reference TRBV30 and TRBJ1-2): SQTIHQWPATLVQPVGSPLSLECTVEGTSNPNLYWYRQAAGRGLQLLFYSVGIGQISSEVPQNLSASRPQDRQFILSSKKLLLSDSGFYLCAWRGDRDNYGYTFGSGTRLTVV.